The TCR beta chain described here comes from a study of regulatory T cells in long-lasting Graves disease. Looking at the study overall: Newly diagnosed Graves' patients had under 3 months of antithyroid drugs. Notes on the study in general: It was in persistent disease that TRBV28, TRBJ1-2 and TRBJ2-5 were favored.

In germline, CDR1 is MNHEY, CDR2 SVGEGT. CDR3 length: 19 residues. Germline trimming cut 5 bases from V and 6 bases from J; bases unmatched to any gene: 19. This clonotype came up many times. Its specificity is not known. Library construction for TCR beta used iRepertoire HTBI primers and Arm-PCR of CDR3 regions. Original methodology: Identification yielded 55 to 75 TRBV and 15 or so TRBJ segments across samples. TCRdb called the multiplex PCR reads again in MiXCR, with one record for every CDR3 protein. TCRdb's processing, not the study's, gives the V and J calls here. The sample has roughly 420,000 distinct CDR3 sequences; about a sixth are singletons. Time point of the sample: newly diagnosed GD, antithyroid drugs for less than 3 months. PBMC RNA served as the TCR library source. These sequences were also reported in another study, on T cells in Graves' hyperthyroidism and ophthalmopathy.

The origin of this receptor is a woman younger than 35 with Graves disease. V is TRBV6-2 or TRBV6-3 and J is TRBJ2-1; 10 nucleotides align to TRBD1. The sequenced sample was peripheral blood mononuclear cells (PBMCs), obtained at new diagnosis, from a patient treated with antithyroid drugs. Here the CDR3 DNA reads TGTGCCAGCAGTCTACGACCTCCGTCGTTGGGGACAGGGGTCAATGAGCAGTTCTTC. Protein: CASSLRPPSLGTGVNEQFF.